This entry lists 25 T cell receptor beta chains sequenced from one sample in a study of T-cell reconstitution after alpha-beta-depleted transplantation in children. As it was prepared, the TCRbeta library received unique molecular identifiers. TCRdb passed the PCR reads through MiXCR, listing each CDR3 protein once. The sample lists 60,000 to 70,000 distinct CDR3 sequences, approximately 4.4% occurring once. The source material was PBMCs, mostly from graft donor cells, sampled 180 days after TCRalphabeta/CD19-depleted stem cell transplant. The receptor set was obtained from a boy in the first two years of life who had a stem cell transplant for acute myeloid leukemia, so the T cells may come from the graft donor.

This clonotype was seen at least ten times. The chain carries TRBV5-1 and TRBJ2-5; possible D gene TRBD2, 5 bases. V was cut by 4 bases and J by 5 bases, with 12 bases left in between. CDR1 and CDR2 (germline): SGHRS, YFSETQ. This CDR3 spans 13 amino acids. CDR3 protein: CASSLWRGETQYF. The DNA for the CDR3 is TGCGCCAGCAGCCTCTGGCGAGGGGAGACCCAGTACTTC.

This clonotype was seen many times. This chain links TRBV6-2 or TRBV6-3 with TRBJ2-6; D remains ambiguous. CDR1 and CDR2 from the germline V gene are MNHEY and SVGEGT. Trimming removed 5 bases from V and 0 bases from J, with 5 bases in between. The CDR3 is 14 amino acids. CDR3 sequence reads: CASSPISGANVLTF. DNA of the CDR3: TGTGCCAGCAGTCCAATCTCTGGGGCCAACGTCCTGACTTTC.

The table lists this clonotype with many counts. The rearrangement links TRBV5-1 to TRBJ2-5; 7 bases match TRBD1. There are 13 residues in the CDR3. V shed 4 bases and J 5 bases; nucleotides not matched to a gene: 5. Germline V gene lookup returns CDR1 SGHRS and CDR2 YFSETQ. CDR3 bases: TGCGCCAGCAGCATAACAGGGGAGGAGACCCAGTACTTC. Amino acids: CASSITGEETQYF.

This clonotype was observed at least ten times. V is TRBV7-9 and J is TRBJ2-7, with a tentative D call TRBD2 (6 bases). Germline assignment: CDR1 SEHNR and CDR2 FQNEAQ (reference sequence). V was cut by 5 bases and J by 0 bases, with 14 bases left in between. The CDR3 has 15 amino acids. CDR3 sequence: CASSRRAGSSYEQYV. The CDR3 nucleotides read TGTGCCAGCAGCCGGAGGGCCGGCAGCTCCTACGAGCAGTACGTC.

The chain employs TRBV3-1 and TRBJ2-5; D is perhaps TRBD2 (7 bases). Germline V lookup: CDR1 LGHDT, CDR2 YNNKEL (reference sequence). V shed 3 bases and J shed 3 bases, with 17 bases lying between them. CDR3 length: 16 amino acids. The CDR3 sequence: CASSHLGGGAEETQYF. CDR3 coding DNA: TGTGCCAGCAGCCACCTGGGGGGGGGGGCTGAAGAGACCCAGTACTTC.

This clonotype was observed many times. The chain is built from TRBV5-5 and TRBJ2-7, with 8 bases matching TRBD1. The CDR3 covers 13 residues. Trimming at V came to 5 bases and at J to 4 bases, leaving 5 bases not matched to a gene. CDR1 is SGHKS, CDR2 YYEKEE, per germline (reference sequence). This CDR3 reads CASRDGQGYEQYV. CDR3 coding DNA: TGTGCCAGCAGGGATGGACAGGGATACGAGCAGTACGTC.

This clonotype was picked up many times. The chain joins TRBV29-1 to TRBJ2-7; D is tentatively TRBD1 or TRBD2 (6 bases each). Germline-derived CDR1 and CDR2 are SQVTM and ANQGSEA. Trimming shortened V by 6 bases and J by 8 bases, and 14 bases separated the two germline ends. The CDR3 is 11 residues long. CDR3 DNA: TGCAGCGTGGGCCCGGGGGCGCAGCAGTACTTC. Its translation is CSVGPGAQQYF.

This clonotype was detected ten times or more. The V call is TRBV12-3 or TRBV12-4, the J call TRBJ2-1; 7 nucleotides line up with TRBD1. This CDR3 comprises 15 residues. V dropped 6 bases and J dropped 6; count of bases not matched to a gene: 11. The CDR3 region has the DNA TGTGCCAGCAGACGACAGGGAAATTGGGCCAATGAGCAGTTCTTC. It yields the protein CASRRQGNWANEQFF.

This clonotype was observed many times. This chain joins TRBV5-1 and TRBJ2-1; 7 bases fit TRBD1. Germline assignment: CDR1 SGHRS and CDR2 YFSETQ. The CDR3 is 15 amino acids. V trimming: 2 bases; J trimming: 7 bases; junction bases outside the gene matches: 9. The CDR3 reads CASSLEGAIENEQFF. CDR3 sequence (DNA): TGCGCCAGCAGCTTAGAGGGGGCAATAGAGAATGAGCAGTTCTTC.

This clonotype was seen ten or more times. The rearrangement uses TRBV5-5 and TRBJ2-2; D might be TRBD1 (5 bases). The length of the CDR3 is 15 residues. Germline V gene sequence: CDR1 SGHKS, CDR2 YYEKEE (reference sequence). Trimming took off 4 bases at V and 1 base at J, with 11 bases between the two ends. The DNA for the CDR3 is TGTGCCAGCAGCCCCAGGGTTTTGAACACCGGGGAGCTGTTTTTT. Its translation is CASSPRVLNTGELFF. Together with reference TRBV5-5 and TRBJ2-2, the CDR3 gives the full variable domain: DAGVTQSPTHLIKTRGQQVTLRCSPISGHKSVSWYQQVLGQGPQFIFQYYEKEERGRGNFPDRFSARQFPNYSSELNVNALLLGDSALYLCASSPRVLNTGELFFGEGSRLTVL.

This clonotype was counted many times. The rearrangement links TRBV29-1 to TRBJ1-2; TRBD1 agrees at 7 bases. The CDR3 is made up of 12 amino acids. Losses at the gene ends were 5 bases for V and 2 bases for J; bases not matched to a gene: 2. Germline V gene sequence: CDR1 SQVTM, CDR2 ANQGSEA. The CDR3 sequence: CSVLGQNYGYTF. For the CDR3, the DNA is TGCAGCGTTCTGGGACAGAACTATGGCTACACCTTC.

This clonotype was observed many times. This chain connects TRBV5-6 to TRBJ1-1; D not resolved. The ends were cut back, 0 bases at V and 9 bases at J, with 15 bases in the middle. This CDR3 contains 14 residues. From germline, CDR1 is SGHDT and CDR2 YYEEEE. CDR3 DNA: TGTGCCAGCAGCTTGGAGCCTCACGGCGTTCAAGCTTTCTTT. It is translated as CASSLEPHGVQAFF.

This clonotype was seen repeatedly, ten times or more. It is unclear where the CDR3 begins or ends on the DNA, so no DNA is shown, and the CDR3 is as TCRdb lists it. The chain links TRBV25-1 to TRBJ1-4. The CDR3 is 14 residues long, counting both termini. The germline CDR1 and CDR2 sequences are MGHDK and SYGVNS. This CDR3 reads CASKRGQLMKNCFF.

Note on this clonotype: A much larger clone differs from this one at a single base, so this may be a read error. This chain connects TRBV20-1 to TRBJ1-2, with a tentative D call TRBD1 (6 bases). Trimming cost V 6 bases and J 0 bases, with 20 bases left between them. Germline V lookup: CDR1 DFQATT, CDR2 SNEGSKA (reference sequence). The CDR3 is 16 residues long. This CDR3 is CSAGRSWGAPNYGYTF. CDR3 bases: TGCAGTGCGGGCCGTTCCTGGGGGGCCCCTAACTATGGCTACACCTTC.

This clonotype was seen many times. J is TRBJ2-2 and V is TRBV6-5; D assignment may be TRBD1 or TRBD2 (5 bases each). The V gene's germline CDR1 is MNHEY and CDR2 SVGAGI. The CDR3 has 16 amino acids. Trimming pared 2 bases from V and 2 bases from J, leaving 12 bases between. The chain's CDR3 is CASSYQAGTNTGELFF. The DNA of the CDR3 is TGTGCCAGCAGTTACCAGGCAGGGACCAACACCGGGGAGCTGTTTTTT.

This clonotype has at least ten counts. Written as DNA, the CDR3 is TGTGCCAGCAGTAGACAGTTCAATGAGCAGTTCTTC. As protein: CASSRQFNEQFF. V gene TRBV27 combines with J gene TRBJ2-1; D is perhaps TRBD1 (5 bases). The CDR3 is 12 residues long. Trimming took 5 bases from V and 6 from J, leaving 8 bases between them. The germline CDR1 and CDR2 sequences are MNHEY and SMNVEV (reference sequence).

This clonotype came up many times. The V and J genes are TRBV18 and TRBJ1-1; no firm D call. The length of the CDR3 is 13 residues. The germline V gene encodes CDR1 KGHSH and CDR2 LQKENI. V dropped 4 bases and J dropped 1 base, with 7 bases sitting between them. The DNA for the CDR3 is TGTGCCAGCTCACAACAGCCGAACACTGAAGCTTTCTTT. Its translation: CASSQQPNTEAFF.

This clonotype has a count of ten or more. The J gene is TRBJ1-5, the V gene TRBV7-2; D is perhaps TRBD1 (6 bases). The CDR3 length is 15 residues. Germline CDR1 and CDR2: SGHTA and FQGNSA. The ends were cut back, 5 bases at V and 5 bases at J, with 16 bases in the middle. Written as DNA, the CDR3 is TGTGCCAGCAGCCGCAGGGGACATGAGGATCAGCCCCAGCATTTT. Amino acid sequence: CASSRRGHEDQPQHF.

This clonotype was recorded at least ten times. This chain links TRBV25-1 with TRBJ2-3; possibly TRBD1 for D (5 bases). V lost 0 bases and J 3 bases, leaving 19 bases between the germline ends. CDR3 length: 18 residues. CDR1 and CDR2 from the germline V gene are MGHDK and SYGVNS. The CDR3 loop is CASSEYWGGEWQTDTQYF. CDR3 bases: TGTGCCAGCAGTGAATATTGGGGCGGAGAATGGCAGACAGATACGCAGTATTTT.

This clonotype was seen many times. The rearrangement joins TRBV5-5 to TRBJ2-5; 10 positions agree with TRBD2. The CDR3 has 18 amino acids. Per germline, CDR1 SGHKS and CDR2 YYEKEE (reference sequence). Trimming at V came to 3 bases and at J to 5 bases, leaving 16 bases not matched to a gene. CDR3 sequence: CASSSLIGAGGPVETQYF. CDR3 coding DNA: TGTGCCAGCAGCTCCCTGATCGGAGCGGGGGGGCCCGTGGAGACCCAGTACTTC.

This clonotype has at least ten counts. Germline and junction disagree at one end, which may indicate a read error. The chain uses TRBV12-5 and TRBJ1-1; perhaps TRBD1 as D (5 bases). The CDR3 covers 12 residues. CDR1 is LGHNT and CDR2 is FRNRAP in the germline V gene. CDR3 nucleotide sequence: TGTGCTAGTGGCTTGGGGGGCACTGAAGCTTTCTTT. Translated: CASGLGGTEAFF.

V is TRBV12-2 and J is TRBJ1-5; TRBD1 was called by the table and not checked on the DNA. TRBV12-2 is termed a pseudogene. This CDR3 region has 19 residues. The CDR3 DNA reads TGTGCAAGTCGCGACAGCGCTCGGCCAGGGGGATATAACAATCAGCCCCAGCATTTT. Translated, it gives CASRDSARPGGYNNQPQHF.

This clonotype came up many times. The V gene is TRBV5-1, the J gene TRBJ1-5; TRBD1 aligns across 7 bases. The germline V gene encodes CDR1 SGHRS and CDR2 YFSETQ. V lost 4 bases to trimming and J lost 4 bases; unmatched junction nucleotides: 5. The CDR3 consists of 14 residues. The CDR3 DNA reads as TGCGCCAGCAGCACGGGACAGAGTAATCAGCCCCAGCATTTT. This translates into CASSTGQSNQPQHF.

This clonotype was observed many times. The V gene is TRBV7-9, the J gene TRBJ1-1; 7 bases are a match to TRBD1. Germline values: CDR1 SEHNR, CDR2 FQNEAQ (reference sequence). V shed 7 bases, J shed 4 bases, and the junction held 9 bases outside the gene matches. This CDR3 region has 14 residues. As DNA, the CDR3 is TGTGCCAGCACCATGACAGGGTGGTCCACTGAAGCTTTCTTT. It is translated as CASTMTGWSTEAFF.

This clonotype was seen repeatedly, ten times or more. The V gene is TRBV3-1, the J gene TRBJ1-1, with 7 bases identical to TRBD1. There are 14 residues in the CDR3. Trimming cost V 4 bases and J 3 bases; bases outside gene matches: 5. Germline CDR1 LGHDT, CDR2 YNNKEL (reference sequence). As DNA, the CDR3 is TGTGCCAGCAGCCCCTGGACAGGCGACACTGAAGCTTTCTTT. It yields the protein CASSPWTGDTEAFF.